This is a list of T cell receptor beta chains from one sample in a study of OX40 agonist ivuxolimab in advanced cancers. Method: immunoSEQ multiplex PCR; TCRdb's copy keeps in-frame clones and lacks some. The sample yields about 86,000 clones, 87% seen once. The material sequenced was CD4+ or CD8+ T cells sorted from blood, taken in a trial of the OX40 agonist ivuxolimab. The receptors originated from an adult with an advanced solid tumor such as melanoma, head and neck, liver or kidney cancer. Each CDR3 is given without its conserved first and last residue.

V gene	CDR3 protein
TRBV10-3	AISERAGGNEKLF
TRBV5-1	ASSPTAFVYGYT
TRBV28	ASSPTQGGDYGYT
TRBV13	ASSLGSNYGYT
TRBV7-3	ASSLTRGTGELF
TRBV5-1	ASSIGTSGTGELF
TRBV5-1	ASSALGTDTSYEQY
TRBV5-6	ASSRDRASGYT
TRBV11-2	ASSLDTTNEKLF
TRBV5-4	ASSLLGPLSGANVLT
TRBV6-1	ASSERAEFLNYGYT
TRBV5-1	ASSPQTGTLEKLF
TRBV7-2	ASSQTGSSGNTIY
TRBV6-1	ASSVEVQETQY
TRBV19	ASSPTRGTMNTEAF
TRBV2	ASSAGTVNTEAF
TRBV11-2	ASSWVGAGETQY
TRBV6-5	ASSYGVGDGYYGYT
TRBV7-7	ASSLSADTDTQY
TRBV7-9	ASQARRDDEQF
TRBV5-8	ASSPRHPVKIEKLF
TRBV28	ASSLRASGANVLT
TRBV7-2	ASSPRTGEGAQH
TRBV5-1	ASSIETGANTEAF
TRBV6-5	ATLTTGTNEQF
TRBV7-2	ASRPTSSGRFMDTQY
TRBV11-2	ASRGGLTTDTQY
TRBV19	ASSMQASYEQY
TRBV28	ASSPEGLAGDYEQY
TRBV30	AWSIDEKLF
TRBV6-4	ASSSRPLGGNQPQH
TRBV9	ASSPQRTYQETQY
TRBV7-9	ASQGTSGGANTGELF
TRBV19	ATGDRTHFEKLF
TRBV9	ASSGAGFGANVLT
TRBV9	ASSGPPLVWDRRYNTEAF
TRBV19	ASSGGGKGSTETQY
TRBV28	ASSPRGQPNQPQH
TRBV5-1	ASSLGGTGGLNEQY
TRBV6-5	ASSYDTRWGNEQF
TRBV6-1	ASTKAGVYNEQF
TRBV5-6	ASSFRLAGPFRETQY
TRBV7-3	ASSLLSGGIDGYT
TRBV7-9	ASSLAGVRGNTEAF
TRBV15	ATSSPGQVPTGANVLT
TRBV7-3	ASSMGPGAADTQY
TRBV5-6	ASSLGFVVQMNTEAF
TRBV11-2	ASSLVSGTNEQF
TRBV6-6	ASSRPGTGNEKLF
TRBV11-3	ASSSGVRYGEQF
TRBV5-1	ASSQTGGAGDETQY
TRBV7-9	ASSLAAGLNEKLF
TRBV7-8	ASSPGGVGEQY
TRBV7-8	ASSLIGGTDTQY
TRBV7-3	ASSPNPAQGTQY
TRBV27	ASSLSHRVGEKLF
TRBV5-4	ASSFDRGYTEAF